In this sample, the clone carrying this TCR beta chain turned up a few times. This sample was taken from a study of T cell changes during pregnancy in multiple sclerosis. The repertoire was sequenced with immunoSEQ multiplex PCR; TCRdb's copy has only in-frame clones and lacks some. Found here are around 40,000 clones, roughly 89% of them singletons; the top ten hold 6.1%. The sequence derives from a female donor with multiple sclerosis, enrolled in a pregnancy study. Sequencing used CD8+ T cells from peripheral blood mononuclear cells, obtained in the second trimester of pregnancy.

The DNA of the CDR3 is TGCAGCGCCGTGGGAGAGGCTGGCTACACCTTC. Residues: CSAVGEAGYTF. J is TRBJ1-2 and V is TRBV29-1; D is unclear. With 7 bases removed from V and 7 bases from J, the gap between germline ends came to 13 bases. In germline, CDR1 is SQVTM, CDR2 ANQGSEA. CDR3 length equals 11 residues.